Listed below are T cell receptor beta chains from one sample, sequenced in a study of human T cells and chemical hapten exposure. TCRdb re-called the RACE reads through MiXCR, storing one row per CDR3 protein. The repertoire holds some 38,000 distinct CDR3 sequences, with 5.5% to 7.5% as singletons. Specimen: whole blood, collected in connection with sensitization to the hapten diphenylcyclopropenone (DPC). These receptors were obtained from a young woman with alopecia areata. Some clones in this sample may be carry-over from other donors' samples. CDR3s include the opening cysteine and the closing phenylalanine or tryptophan. Fields, in order: clone size, J gene, D gene, V gene, CDR3 protein, CDR3 DNA. A D gene is named only where the DNA matches it firmly. Clone sizes are given selectively: once, few, many, or a class where the clone is expanded.

many TRBJ2-7 . TRBV5-1 CASSLTVSVDEQYF TGCGCCAGCAGCTTAACAGTTTCGGTCGACGAGCAGTACTTC
few TRBJ1-1 . TRBV2 CASTGISDTEAFF TGTGCCAGCACCGGGATCTCGGACACTGAAGCTTTCTTT
many TRBJ2-3 . TRBV5-6 CASSSDRGPRTDTQYF TGTGCCAGCAGCTCCGACCGGGGGCCCCGCACAGATACGCAGTATTTT
many TRBJ2-5 . TRBV5-4 CASSLGRAGTQYF TGTGCCAGCAGCTTGGGCCGTGCTGGGACCCAGTACTTC
many TRBJ1-1 . TRBV5-1 CASSLAGPDEAFF TGCGCCAGCAGCTTGGCCGGGCCAGATGAAGCTTTCTTT
many TRBJ2-7 . TRBV7-3 CATVVGVRNNEQYF TGTGCCACGGTCGTCGGGGTGCGGAACAACGAGCAGTACTTC
. TRBJ2-7 TRBD1 TRBV18 CASSRGQGESYEQYF TGTGCCAGCTCCCGGGGACAGGGGGAAAGCTACGAGCAGTACTTC
. TRBJ1-1 . TRBV6-2/TRBV6-3 CASSFLSQGMASAEAFF TGTGCCAGCAGTTTCCTGTCCCAGGGGATGGCGTCTGCAGAAGCTTTCTTT
. TRBJ1-3 . TRBV28 CASSLSVGRRDTIYF TGTGCCAGCAGTTTAAGTGTCGGGAGACGGGACACCATATATTTT
few TRBJ2-3 . TRBV6-5 CASSPGERATDTQYF TGTGCCAGCAGTCCCGGGGAACGAGCGACAGATACGCAGTATTTT
few TRBJ2-3 TRBD2 TRBV20-1 CSARPRRGGSTDTQYF TGCAGTGCTAGACCCCGGCGGGGGGGAAGCACAGATACGCAGTATTTT
few TRBJ2-6 . TRBV25-1 CASSESPYSGANVLTF TGTGCCAGCAGTGAATCCCCCTACTCTGGGGCCAACGTCCTGACTTTC
many TRBJ1-4 . TRBV2 CASMAATNEKLFF TGTGCCAGCATGGCAGCAACTAATGAAAAACTGTTTTTT
few TRBJ2-3 TRBD2 TRBV18 CASSPTGGGLTDTQYF TGTGCCAGCTCACCTACCGGGGGAGGGCTCACAGATACGCAGTATTTT
many TRBJ2-1 . TRBV6-6 CASTMGTLSYNEQFF TGTGCCAGCACCATGGGGACTCTCTCCTACAATGAGCAGTTCTTC
many TRBJ1-1 . TRBV28 CASSSGEGTEAFF TGTGCCAGCAGTTCGGGGGAAGGCACTGAAGCTTTCTTT
few TRBJ2-5 . TRBV18 CASSPREQETQYF TGTGCCAGCTCACCACGGGAACAAGAGACCCAGTACTTC
many TRBJ1-1 TRBD1 TRBV7-9 CASSKIGQGFTEAFF TGTGCCAGCAGCAAGATAGGACAGGGTTTCACTGAAGCTTTCTTT
many TRBJ2-1 . TRBV5-4 CASSLSAEQFF TGTGCCAGCAGCTTATCCGCCGAGCAGTTCTTC
few TRBJ2-7 TRBD2 TRBV7-2 CASSTAGTSSYEQYF TGTGCCAGCAGCACAGCCGGGACTAGCTCCTACGAGCAGTACTTC
few TRBJ2-3 TRBD2 TRBV30 CALRLAGEKDTQYF TGTGCCTTAAGACTAGCGGGGGAGAAAGATACGCAGTATTTT
many TRBJ1-1 . TRBV18 CASSHGTEAFF TGTGCCAGCTCCCACGGGACTGAAGCTTTCTTT
. TRBJ2-5 . TRBV3-1 CASSLRETQYF TGTGCCAGCAGCCTCAGAGAGACCCAGTACTTC
many TRBJ1-2 . TRBV15 CATSRDREGLRGGYTF TGTGCCACCAGCAGAGATCGGGAAGGATTGAGGGGTGGCTACACCTTC
many TRBJ2-2 . TRBV5-6 CASSLASLGGELFF TGTGCCAGCAGCTTGGCTTCGTTGGGCGGGGAGCTGTTTTTT
many TRBJ2-7 . TRBV20-1 CSARDVGAPYEQYF TGCAGTGCTAGAGATGTAGGGGCCCCCTACGAGCAGTACTTC
few TRBJ2-7 . TRBV12-3/TRBV12-4 CASSPMGWAGEQYF TGTGCCAGCAGTCCTATGGGTTGGGCGGGCGAGCAGTACTTC
few TRBJ1-5 TRBD1 TRBV20-1 CSAGGAVNQPQHF TGCAGCGCAGGGGGCGCGGTCAATCAGCCCCAGCATTTT
few TRBJ1-6 TRBD1 TRBV28 CASSTGANSPLHF TGTGCCAGCAGTACAGGGGCTAATTCACCCCTCCACTTT
few TRBJ1-4 TRBD1 TRBV4-1 CASSQDGAGGEKLFF TGCGCCAGCAGCCAAGATGGGGCAGGGGGCGAAAAACTGTTTTTT
. TRBJ1-2 TRBD1 TRBV28 CASSLGQILPYGYTF TGTGCCAGCAGTTTGGGACAGATCCTACCCTATGGCTACACCTTC
many TRBJ1-2 . TRBV6-5 CASKTSGYGYTF TGTGCCAGCAAAACCTCTGGCTATGGCTACACCTTC
many TRBJ2-6 . TRBV9 CASSVSTGSSGANVLTF TGTGCCAGCAGCGTCTCTACAGGGAGCTCTGGGGCCAACGTCCTGACTTTC
few TRBJ2-3 . TRBV7-9 CASSLGDTLVGQYF TGTGCCAGCAGCTTAGGGGACACCCTAGTCGGGCAGTATTTT
few TRBJ2-1 . TRBV2 CASNPASAIYNEQFF TGTGCCAGCAACCCCGCTAGCGCAATCTACAATGAGCAGTTCTTC
. TRBJ2-2 . TRBV7-7 CASSSGTANIGELFF TGTGCCAGCAGCTCCGGGACCGCAAACATCGGGGAGCTGTTTTTT
few TRBJ1-2 . TRBV10-3 CAISPDDRPNYGYTF TGTGCCATCAGCCCTGATGACAGGCCTAACTATGGCTACACCTTC
. TRBJ2-7 TRBD1 TRBV18 CASSPPRTGDYEQYF TGTGCCAGCTCACCCCCGAGGACAGGGGATTACGAGCAGTACTTC
few TRBJ1-1 TRBD1 TRBV12-3/TRBV12-4 CASTLTGGTEAFF TGTGCCAGCACCCTGACAGGGGGCACTGAAGCTTTCTTT
. TRBJ2-1 . TRBV7-3 CASSPTSYNEQFF TGTGCCAGCAGCCCAACGTCCTACAATGAGCAGTTCTTC
. TRBJ1-3 TRBD1 TRBV5-5 CASRLTGTPGNTIYF TGTGCCAGCAGGTTGACAGGGACTCCTGGAAACACCATATATTTT
. TRBJ1-5 TRBD1 TRBV20-1 CSASTGGNQPQHF TGCAGTGCCTCGACAGGGGGCAATCAGCCCCAGCATTTT
few TRBJ1-2 TRBD1 TRBV12-3/TRBV12-4 CASSPGTANYGYTF TGTGCCAGCAGTCCAGGGACAGCTAACTATGGCTACACCTTC
. TRBJ2-3 . TRBV7-6 CASSLVQGSGPSPDTQYF TGTGCCAGCAGCTTAGTACAGGGGAGCGGGCCGAGCCCAGATACGCAGTATTTT
few TRBJ1-2 . TRBV7-2 CASSLGARQIDGYTF TGTGCCAGCAGCTTAGGGGCCCGACAGATAGATGGCTACACCTTC
many TRBJ1-5 . TRBV4-2 CASSQDLAGGSQPQHF TGTGCCAGCAGCCAAGATCTCGCAGGAGGAAGTCAGCCCCAGCATTTT
. TRBJ2-1 TRBD2 TRBV12-3/TRBV12-4 CASSGGTSGEQFF TGTGCCAGCAGTGGGGGGACTAGCGGCGAGCAGTTCTTC
few TRBJ1-3 . TRBV28 CASSREFKRGTIYF TGTGCCAGCAGTCGAGAATTTAAAAGAGGCACCATATATTTT
few TRBJ1-1 . TRBV20-1 CSAPTGKGSRAFF TGCAGTGCCCCGACCGGCAAGGGGTCGCGAGCTTTCTTT
. TRBJ2-2 . TRBV7-2 CASSLSFRDPANTGELFF TGTGCCAGCAGCTTAAGTTTTAGAGATCCCGCGAACACCGGGGAGCTGTTTTTT
many TRBJ1-6 . TRBV29-1 CSSRLNSPLHF TGCAGCTCTCGTTTGAATTCACCCCTCCACTTT
many TRBJ1-3 . TRBV12-3/TRBV12-4 CASRPSGMSGNTIYF TGTGCCAGCAGACCCTCGGGGATGTCCGGAAACACCATATATTTT
many TRBJ2-3 . TRBV9 CASSTYGTDTQYF TGTGCCAGCAGCACCTACGGCACAGATACGCAGTATTTT